The T cell receptor beta chain described here comes from a study of blood T cell repertoires in COVID-19. Profiled with immunoSEQ multiplex PCR; TCRdb holds only in-frame clones, not every one. Of about 160,000 clones in the sample, over 75% were seen once. Germline CDR1 MNHEY, CDR2 SVGEGT. The CDR3 is 15 residues long. The J segment lost 5 bases and the V segment lost 2 bases, leaving 4 bases of the junction unmatched. Sequencing was performed on peripheral blood. The sequence was obtained from a man aged 18-30 years with COVID-19, enrolled during active disease. The chain carries TRBV6-2 or TRBV6-3 and TRBJ1-4, with 8 bases matching TRBD1. The CDR3: CASSYAGQDNEKLFF. The DNA for the CDR3 is TGTGCCAGCAGTTACGCGGGACAGGACAATGAAAAACTGTTTTTT.